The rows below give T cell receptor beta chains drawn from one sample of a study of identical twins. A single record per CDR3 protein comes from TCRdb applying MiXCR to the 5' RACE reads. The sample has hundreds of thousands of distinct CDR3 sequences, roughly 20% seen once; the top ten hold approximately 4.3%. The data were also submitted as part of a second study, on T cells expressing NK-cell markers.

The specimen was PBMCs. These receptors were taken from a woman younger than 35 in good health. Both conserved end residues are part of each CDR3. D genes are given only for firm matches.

cdr3_aa: CAWSITVSEQYF
v_call: TRBV30
j_call: TRBJ2-7
d_call: .

cdr3_aa: CASRAQHYNEQFF
v_call: TRBV12-3/TRBV12-4
j_call: TRBJ2-1
d_call: .

cdr3_aa: CAITRGQAGAEAFF
v_call: TRBV10-3
j_call: TRBJ1-1
d_call: .

cdr3_aa: CASSVERGANTQYF
v_call: TRBV9
j_call: TRBJ2-3
d_call: .

cdr3_aa: CASSRDGEPFF
v_call: TRBV6-5
j_call: TRBJ1-1
d_call: .

cdr3_aa: CASSFVTGELFF
v_call: TRBV12-3/TRBV12-4
j_call: TRBJ2-2
d_call: .

cdr3_aa: CASSLDRVDTEAFF
v_call: TRBV5-1
j_call: TRBJ1-1
d_call: TRBD1

cdr3_aa: CASSLAGRGLPNEKLFF
v_call: TRBV5-5
j_call: TRBJ1-4
d_call: TRBD1

cdr3_aa: CASSREQTYTGELFF
v_call: TRBV18
j_call: TRBJ2-2
d_call: .

cdr3_aa: CSGGGGLLADEQFF
v_call: TRBV29-1
j_call: TRBJ2-1
d_call: .

cdr3_aa: CAISGGSGTTDTQYF
v_call: TRBV10-3
j_call: TRBJ2-3
d_call: TRBD2

cdr3_aa: CASRLIGEETQYF
v_call: TRBV27
j_call: TRBJ2-5
d_call: .

cdr3_aa: CATSLGNNEQFF
v_call: TRBV7-9
j_call: TRBJ2-1
d_call: .

cdr3_aa: CASSYTPEYRLGYTF
v_call: TRBV6-5
j_call: TRBJ1-2
d_call: .

cdr3_aa: CASSPGLGIDNEQFF
v_call: TRBV4-3
j_call: TRBJ2-1
d_call: TRBD2

cdr3_aa: CSATRHNSNQPQHF
v_call: TRBV20-1
j_call: TRBJ1-5
d_call: .

cdr3_aa: CASSAGIESEQYF
v_call: TRBV5-8
j_call: TRBJ2-7
d_call: .

cdr3_aa: CASSLAPLLVSGEQFF
v_call: TRBV7-2
j_call: TRBJ2-1
d_call: .

cdr3_aa: CAIQAAGRSAEAFF
v_call: TRBV10-3
j_call: TRBJ1-1
d_call: .

cdr3_aa: CSGGGLYEQYF
v_call: TRBV29-1
j_call: TRBJ2-7
d_call: .

cdr3_aa: CSARAPDRGDGQYF
v_call: TRBV20-1
j_call: TRBJ2-7
d_call: TRBD1

cdr3_aa: CASSFSGGFETQYF
v_call: TRBV7-2
j_call: TRBJ2-5
d_call: TRBD1

cdr3_aa: CASRFTEHYGYTF
v_call: TRBV12-3/TRBV12-4
j_call: TRBJ1-2
d_call: .

cdr3_aa: CASSPTNHMNTEAFF
v_call: TRBV7-9
j_call: TRBJ1-1
d_call: .

cdr3_aa: CASSWGLAGDNEQFF
v_call: TRBV5-1
j_call: TRBJ2-1
d_call: TRBD2

cdr3_aa: CASSLDLGEQYF
v_call: TRBV28
j_call: TRBJ2-7
d_call: .

cdr3_aa: CASSLVGSTYNEQFF
v_call: TRBV12-3/TRBV12-4
j_call: TRBJ2-1
d_call: .

cdr3_aa: CSVESGTQGYTF
v_call: TRBV29-1
j_call: TRBJ1-2
d_call: .

cdr3_aa: CASSLVGRVDTQYF
v_call: TRBV11-2
j_call: TRBJ2-3
d_call: .

cdr3_aa: CASSLDRTGNTIYF
v_call: TRBV12-3/TRBV12-4
j_call: TRBJ1-3
d_call: .

cdr3_aa: CASSTPKPPYEQYF
v_call: TRBV6-1
j_call: TRBJ2-7
d_call: .

cdr3_aa: CASSSPPLNKAYSGSGDEQFF
v_call: TRBV5-1
j_call: TRBJ2-1
d_call: TRBD2

cdr3_aa: CSASFGTLYNEQFF
v_call: TRBV20-1
j_call: TRBJ2-1
d_call: .

cdr3_aa: CATSFGGLLSGNEQYF
v_call: TRBV24-1
j_call: TRBJ2-7
d_call: .

cdr3_aa: CASSLARLAGSEQFF
v_call: TRBV5-1
j_call: TRBJ2-1
d_call: TRBD2

cdr3_aa: CASSEKGDEQYF
v_call: TRBV7-6
j_call: TRBJ2-7
d_call: .

cdr3_aa: CASSLDSDSEQYF
v_call: TRBV5-1
j_call: TRBJ2-7
d_call: .

cdr3_aa: CASTAGTSSYEQYF
v_call: TRBV19
j_call: TRBJ2-7
d_call: TRBD2

cdr3_aa: CSALKLRGQAYNEQFF
v_call: TRBV20-1
j_call: TRBJ2-1
d_call: TRBD1

cdr3_aa: CSAFSGSGANVLTF
v_call: TRBV20-1
j_call: TRBJ2-6
d_call: .

cdr3_aa: CSASSTGTSGEQYF
v_call: TRBV20-1
j_call: TRBJ2-7
d_call: TRBD2

cdr3_aa: CASSTSGDLTYEQYF
v_call: TRBV9
j_call: TRBJ2-7
d_call: .

cdr3_aa: CASSVGQISYNEQFF
v_call: TRBV9
j_call: TRBJ2-1
d_call: .

cdr3_aa: CSAVSGWNEKLFF
v_call: TRBV20-1
j_call: TRBJ1-4
d_call: .

cdr3_aa: CASSALGGELFF
v_call: TRBV12-3/TRBV12-4
j_call: TRBJ2-2
d_call: .